This TCR beta chain was recorded in a study of blood T cell repertoires in COVID-19. Overall study context: Donors in the United States, Italy and Spain gave samples during acute or convalescent COVID-19. PBMCs, B-cell-depleted T cells, or T cells provided the cDNA or gDNA that made up the material.

Per the study methods: How many nucleated cells were present was estimated from reference gene primer amplification. Sequencing used immunoSEQ multiplex PCR; TCRdb keeps in-frame clones, though not all of them. For V, J and clone size, that table is used; D and trimming come from the DNA. This sample yields 140,000 to 150,000 clones, of which roughly 90% are seen a single time; 1.8% belongs to the top ten. V lost 10 bases and J lost 1, with 16 bases in between. The CDR3 runs to 14 residues. Germline V lookup: CDR1 ENHRY, CDR2 SYGVKD. V is TRBV10-3 and J is TRBJ1-1; D is undetermined. Sequences were obtained from peripheral blood. The TCR was taken from a man aged 65 to 79 with acute or convalescent COVID-19. CDR3 protein: CASAYQEGNTEAFF. CDR3 nucleotides: TGTGCCAGTGCGTATCAAGAGGGGAACACTGAAGCTTTCTTT.